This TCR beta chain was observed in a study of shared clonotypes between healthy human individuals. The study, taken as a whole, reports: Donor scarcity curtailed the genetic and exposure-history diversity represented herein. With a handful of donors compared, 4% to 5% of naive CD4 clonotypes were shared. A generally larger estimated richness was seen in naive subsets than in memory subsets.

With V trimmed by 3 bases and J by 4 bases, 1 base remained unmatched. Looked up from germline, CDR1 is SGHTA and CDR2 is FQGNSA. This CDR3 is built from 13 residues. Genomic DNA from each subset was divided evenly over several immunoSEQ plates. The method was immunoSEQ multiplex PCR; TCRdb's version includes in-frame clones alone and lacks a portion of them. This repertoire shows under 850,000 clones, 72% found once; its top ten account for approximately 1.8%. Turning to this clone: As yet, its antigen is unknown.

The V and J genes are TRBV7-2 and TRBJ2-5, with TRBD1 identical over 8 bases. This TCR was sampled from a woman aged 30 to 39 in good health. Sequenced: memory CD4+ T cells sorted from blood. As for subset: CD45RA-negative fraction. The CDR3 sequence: CASSFDRGETQYF. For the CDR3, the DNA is TGTGCCAGCAGCTTTGACAGGGGAGAGACCCAGTACTTC.